These T cell receptor beta chains were read from a single sample in a study of T cell responses to AZD1222 COVID-19 vaccine. Repertoires were generated with immunoSEQ multiplex PCR, while TCRdb's copy carries only in-frame clones and drops some. The sample lists fewer than 95,000 clones; about nine tenths were seen once. The sample consisted of peripheral blood, taken 28 days after the second AZD1222 dose. Source of these receptors: an adult who received the AZD1222 COVID-19 vaccine. Each CDR3 is given with its conserved first and last residue.

V gene: TRBV6-2/TRBV6-3
J gene: TRBJ1-2
CDR3 length: 15
CDR3 protein: CASSYQGATNYGYTF

V gene: TRBV27
J gene: TRBJ2-1
CDR3 length: 14
CDR3 protein: CASTSDRAYNEQFF

V gene: TRBV6-5
J gene: TRBJ1-3
CDR3 length: 14
CDR3 protein: CATKGSELGNTIYF

V gene: TRBV6-4
J gene: TRBJ2-3
CDR3 length: 16
CDR3 protein: CASSDSETGGTDTQYF

V gene: TRBV14
J gene: TRBJ1-1
CDR3 length: 14
CDR3 protein: CASSQVAGYTEAFF

V gene: TRBV7-2
J gene: TRBJ1-4
CDR3 length: 16
CDR3 protein: CASSLQGGLANEKLFF

V gene: TRBV5-1
J gene: TRBJ2-3
CDR3 length: 16
CDR3 protein: CASSTTTGLYTDTQYF

V gene: TRBV11-2
J gene: TRBJ1-2
CDR3 length: 15
CDR3 protein: CASSLDESGYYGYTF

V gene: TRBV2
J gene: TRBJ1-1
CDR3 length: 15
CDR3 protein: CASSETAGGDAEAFF

V gene: TRBV6-5
J gene: TRBJ1-5
CDR3 length: 15
CDR3 protein: CASSYSGHPNQPQHF

V gene: TRBV11-2
J gene: TRBJ2-7
CDR3 length: 11
CDR3 protein: CASSLSRVEYF

V gene: TRBV19
J gene: TRBJ1-2
CDR3 length: 12
CDR3 protein: CATRQGYYGYTF

V gene: TRBV6-8
J gene: TRBJ2-5
CDR3 length: 16
CDR3 protein: CASRGEGTAPGETQYF

V gene: TRBV5-6
J gene: TRBJ1-1
CDR3 length: 15
CDR3 protein: CASSWGQVRLTEAFF

V gene: TRBV7-3
J gene: TRBJ2-2
CDR3 length: 12
CDR3 protein: CASSLNTGELFF

V gene: TRBV6-2/TRBV6-3
J gene: TRBJ2-6
CDR3 length: 14
CDR3 protein: CASSYNSGANVLTF

V gene: TRBV7-9
J gene: TRBJ1-4
CDR3 length: 15
CDR3 protein: CASSSGGTTNEKLFF

V gene: TRBV28
J gene: TRBJ1-5
CDR3 length: 16
CDR3 protein: CASTPAAGSSNQPQHF

V gene: TRBV5-1
J gene: TRBJ2-1
CDR3 length: 14
CDR3 protein: CASSLYQGFDEQFF

V gene: TRBV11-3
J gene: TRBJ2-2
CDR3 length: 15
CDR3 protein: CASSLGGVNTGELFF

V gene: TRBV19
J gene: TRBJ2-7
CDR3 length: 15
CDR3 protein: CASKAGQGAFGEQYF

V gene: TRBV30
J gene: TRBJ2-7
CDR3 length: 11
CDR3 protein: CAWSLRYEQYF

V gene: TRBV5-6
J gene: TRBJ1-4
CDR3 length: 15
CDR3 protein: CASSQNRGSNEKLFF

V gene: TRBV7-6
J gene: TRBJ1-4
CDR3 length: 17
CDR3 protein: CASSPSREVSTNEKLFF

V gene: TRBV3-1/TRBV3-2
J gene: TRBJ2-3
CDR3 length: 16
CDR3 protein: CASRAGAGAESDTQYF

V gene: TRBV14
J gene: TRBJ1-1
CDR3 length: 15
CDR3 protein: CASSQTGGASTEAFF

V gene: TRBV5-5
J gene: TRBJ2-1
CDR3 length: 15
CDR3 protein: CASILLTTYGNEQFF

V gene: TRBV3-1/TRBV3-2
J gene: TRBJ1-2
CDR3 length: 14
CDR3 protein: CASSQDQIQGGYTF

V gene: TRBV28
J gene: TRBJ1-5
CDR3 length: 15
CDR3 protein: CASSPPRGTNQPQHF

V gene: TRBV2
J gene: TRBJ2-3
CDR3 length: 14
CDR3 protein: CASSRDRDTDTQYF

V gene: TRBV5-4
J gene: TRBJ2-4
CDR3 length: 16
CDR3 protein: CASSLGGGLAKNIQYF

V gene: TRBV5-4
J gene: TRBJ1-2
CDR3 length: 15
CDR3 protein: CASSLGQGAGYGYTF

V gene: TRBV12-3/TRBV12-4
J gene: TRBJ1-1
CDR3 length: 12
CDR3 protein: CASSPGQFRTFF